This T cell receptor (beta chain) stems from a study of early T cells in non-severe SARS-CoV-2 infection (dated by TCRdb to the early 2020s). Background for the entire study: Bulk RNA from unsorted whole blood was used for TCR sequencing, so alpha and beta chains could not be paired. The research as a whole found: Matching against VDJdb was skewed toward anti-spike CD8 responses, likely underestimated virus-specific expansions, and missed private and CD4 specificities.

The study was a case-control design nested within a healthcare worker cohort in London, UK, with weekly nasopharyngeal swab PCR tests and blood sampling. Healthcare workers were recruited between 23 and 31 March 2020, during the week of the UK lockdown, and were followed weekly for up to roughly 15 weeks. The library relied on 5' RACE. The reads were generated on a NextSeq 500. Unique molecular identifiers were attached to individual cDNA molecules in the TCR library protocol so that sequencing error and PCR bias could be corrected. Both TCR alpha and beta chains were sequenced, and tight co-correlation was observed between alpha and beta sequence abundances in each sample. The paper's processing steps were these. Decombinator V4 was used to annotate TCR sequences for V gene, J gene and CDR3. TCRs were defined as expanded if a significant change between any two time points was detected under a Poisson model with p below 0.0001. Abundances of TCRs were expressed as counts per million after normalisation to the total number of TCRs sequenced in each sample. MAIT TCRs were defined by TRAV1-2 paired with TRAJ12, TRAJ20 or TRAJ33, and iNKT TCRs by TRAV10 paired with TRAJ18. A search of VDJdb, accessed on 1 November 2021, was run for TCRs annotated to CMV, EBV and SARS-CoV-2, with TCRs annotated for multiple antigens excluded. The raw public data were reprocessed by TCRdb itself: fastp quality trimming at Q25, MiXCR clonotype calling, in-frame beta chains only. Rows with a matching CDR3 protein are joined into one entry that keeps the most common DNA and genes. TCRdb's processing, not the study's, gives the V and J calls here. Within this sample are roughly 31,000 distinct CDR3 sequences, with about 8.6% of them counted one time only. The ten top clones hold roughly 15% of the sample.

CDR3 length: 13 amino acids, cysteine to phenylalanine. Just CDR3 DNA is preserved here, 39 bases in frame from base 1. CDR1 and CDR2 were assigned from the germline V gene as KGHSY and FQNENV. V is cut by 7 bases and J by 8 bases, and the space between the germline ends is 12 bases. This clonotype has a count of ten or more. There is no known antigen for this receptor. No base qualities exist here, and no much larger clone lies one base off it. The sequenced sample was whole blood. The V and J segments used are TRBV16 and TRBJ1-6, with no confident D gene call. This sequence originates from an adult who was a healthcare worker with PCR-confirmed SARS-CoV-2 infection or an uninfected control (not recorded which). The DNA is TGTGCCAGCACCCCAGAGGGCGATTCACCCCTCCACTTT. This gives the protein CASTPEGDSPLHF. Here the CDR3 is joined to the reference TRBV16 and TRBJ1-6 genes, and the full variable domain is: GEEVAQTPKHLVRGEGQKAKLYCAPIKGHSYVFWYQQVLKNEFKFLISFQNENVFDETGMPKERFSAKCLPNSPCSLEIQATKLEDSAVYFCASTPEGDSPLHFGNGTRLTVT.